These 26 T cell receptor beta chains originate from one sample sequenced in a study of control samples from healthy donors and cancer patients (dated by TCRdb to about 2020). Library construction relied on the immunoSEQ multiplex PCR assay. TCRdb limited this immuneACCESS table to in-frame rearrangements with V and J called. A share of clones is missing; checked studies link under half to unresolved V genes, and the rest is unexplained. The sample has tens of thousands of clones on record, over 85% of them singletons. The ten biggest clones cover 5.5% of the sample. Input material: blood. Receptors were obtained from a man aged 50-60 years in good health.

The rearrangement uses TRBV5-1 and TRBJ2-1, with TRBD1 as a possible D gene (5 bases). Germline CDR1 reads SGHRS; CDR2 reads YFSETQ. CDR3 length: 13 amino acids. The V end lost 4 bases, the J end lost 8 bases, and 13 bases lay between the germline ends. CDR3 sequence: CASSPGFGDEQFF. CDR3 in DNA: TGCGCCAGCAGCCCAGGGTTTGGGGATGAGCAGTTCTTC.

V is TRBV12-3 or TRBV12-4 and J is TRBJ2-5; no reliable D call. The CDR3 has 11 amino acids. The germline V and J ends were trimmed by 5 bases and 2 bases, with 3 bases remaining between them. CDR3 DNA: TGTGCCAGCAGTAAACAAGAGACCCAGTACTTC. Its translation: CASSKQETQYF.

CDR3 in amino acids: CATGGLSGGRTDTQYF. Here the CDR3 DNA reads TGTGCCACAGGAGGTCTTAGCGGGGGTCGCACAGATACGCAGTATTTT. The chain is built from TRBV2 and TRBJ2-3; 9 nucleotides agree with TRBD2. V was clipped by 10 bases and J by 1 base; unmatched bases: 12. The V gene's germline CDR1 is SNHLY and CDR2 FYNNEI. The CDR3 has 16 residues.

The rearrangement uses TRBV6-5 and TRBJ1-2; a possible D gene is TRBD1 (5 bases). The CDR3 runs 13 residues. Germline loops: CDR1 MNHEY, CDR2 SVGAGI. Between the trimmed V and J ends, which lost 6 bases and 2 bases, there was a span of 10 bases. This chain's CDR3 is CASREGRNYGYTF. The CDR3 nucleotides read TGTGCCAGCAGGGAGGGACGGAACTATGGCTACACCTTC.

The rearrangement uses TRBV14 and TRBJ1-1, with no clear D. This CDR3 has 14 amino acids. CDR1 and CDR2 (germline): SGHDN, FVKESK. Trimming removed 4 bases from V and 1 base from J, with 10 bases in between. The DNA for the CDR3 is TGTGCCAGCAGCCTCCATGCGGGGAACACTGAAGCTTTCTTT. This sequence encodes CASSLHAGNTEAFF.

This clone was counted a single time. This chain uses TRBV5-4 with TRBJ1-6; D unresolved. V lost 4 bases and J lost 8, with 10 bases in between. Germline V CDR1 and CDR2: SGHNT, YYREEE (reference sequence). CDR3 length equals 13 residues. As DNA, the CDR3 is TGTGCCAGCAGCGCGACCTTTGATTCACCCCTCCACTTT. This translates into CASSATFDSPLHF.

The chain joins TRBV7-6 to TRBJ1-1; D gene uncertain. CDR1 is SGHVS and CDR2 is FNYEAQ in the germline V gene. This CDR3 spans 13 amino acids. V was pared by 4 bases and J by 0 bases, with 6 bases between. The CDR3 is CASSSPMNTEAFF. CDR3 DNA: TGTGCCAGCAGCTCGCCTATGAACACTGAAGCTTTCTTT. Complete variable domain (other parts from reference TRBV7-6 and TRBJ1-1): GAGVSQSPRYKVTKRGQDVALRCDPISGHVSLYWYRQALGQGPEFLTYFNYEAQQDKSGLPNDRFSAERPEGSISTLTIQRTEQRDSAMYRCASSSPMNTEAFFGQGTRLTVV.

The V and J genes are TRBV2 and TRBJ1-1; weak D call: TRBD1 (5 bases). Germline CDR1 reads SNHLY; CDR2 reads FYNNEI. CDR3 length: 15 residues. Trimming shortened V by 3 bases and J by 1 base, and 12 bases separated the two germline ends. The CDR3 region is CASSDFARANTEAFF. DNA for the CDR3: TGTGCCAGCAGTGATTTTGCCAGGGCGAACACTGAAGCTTTCTTT.

The chain couples TRBV6-5 to TRBJ1-1, with D perhaps TRBD1 (6 bases). Germline V lookup: CDR1 MNHEY, CDR2 SVGAGI. V gave up 5 bases and J gave up 7 bases, with 14 bases separating them. The CDR3 runs to 13 residues. The DNA for the CDR3 is TGTGCCAGCAGTAGATCACAGGGCCATGAAGCTTTCTTT. Protein product: CASSRSQGHEAFF.

This clone was detected a few times. J is TRBJ1-6 and V is TRBV7-8, with D unclear. The CDR3 covers 13 residues. CDR1 SGHVS and CDR2 FQNEAQ come from the germline V gene. The V gene lost 4 bases and the J gene lost 10 bases, with 11 bases spanning the gap. In DNA form, the CDR3 reads TGTGCCAGCAGCTCCCTGGCGGACTCACCCCTCCACTTT. Protein product: CASSSLADSPLHF.

V and J are TRBV12-5 and TRBJ2-2, with D unclear. The CDR3 runs 13 residues. CDR1 and CDR2 from the germline V gene are LGHNT and FRNRAP. Trimming removed 1 base at V and 6 bases at J, with 6 bases between. CDR3 in amino acids: CASGLEASGELFF. CDR3 nucleotides: TGTGCTAGTGGTTTGGAAGCATCCGGGGAGCTGTTTTTT.

The genes are TRBV2 and TRBJ2-2; TRBD2 matches 7 bases. With V trimmed by 10 bases and J by 4 bases, 12 bases remained unmatched. There are 15 residues in the CDR3. Germline V gives CDR1 SNHLY, CDR2 FYNNEI. CDR3 nucleotides: TGTGCCACCCGTGTGGGGGGGTCGAGCACCGGGGAGCTGTTTTTT. The encoded protein is CATRVGGSSTGELFF.

The V and J genes are TRBV7-2 and TRBJ1-6; TRBD1 might be the D (5 bases). In germline, CDR1 is SGHTA, CDR2 FQGNSA. The CDR3 totals 15 residues. V was clipped by 5 bases and J by 6 bases, with 14 bases between them. The DNA for the CDR3 is TGTGCCAGCAGCCCGGAGGGGACGAGTAATTCACCCCTCCACTTT. Protein sequence: CASSPEGTSNSPLHF.

The chain is built from TRBV5-1 and TRBJ2-7, with 9 bases fitting TRBD1. The V segment lost 0 bases and the J segment 2 bases; nucleotides outside the gene matches: 3. Germline V lookup: CDR1 SGHRS, CDR2 YFSETQ. This CDR3 is 15 amino acids long. The CDR3 loop is CASSLGTGDTYEQYF. CDR3 in DNA: TGCGCCAGCAGCTTGGGGACAGGGGATACCTACGAGCAGTACTTC. Complete variable domain (other parts from reference TRBV5-1 and TRBJ2-7): KAGVTQTPRYLIKTRGQQVTLSCSPISGHRSVSWYQQTPGQGLQFLFEYFSETQRNKGNFPGRFSGRQFSNSRSEMNVSTLELGDSALYLCASSLGTGDTYEQYFGPGTRLTVT.

In its sample, this clone is medium-sized (0.01 to 0.1%). This chain uses TRBV2 with TRBJ1-6; the D gene is possibly TRBD1 (6 bases). CDR1 is SNHLY, CDR2 FYNNEI, per germline. The CDR3 spans 14 residues. Trimming cost V 2 bases and J 11 bases, with 13 bases left between them. The CDR3 DNA follows: TGTGCCAGCAGTGAATGGGGGGCTACGGCACCCCTCCACTTT. Protein sequence: CASSEWGATAPLHF.

This clone was recorded once. The chain links TRBV11-2 to TRBJ1-1; a possible D gene is TRBD1 (6 bases). Trimming stripped 0 bases from V and 4 bases from J, with 12 bases between. This CDR3 comprises 15 residues. CDR1 is SGHAT and CDR2 is FQNNGV in the germline V gene. The CDR3 here is CASSLDGGPGTEAFF. The DNA for the CDR3 is TGTGCCAGCAGCTTAGATGGGGGCCCCGGCACTGAAGCTTTCTTT.

The chain couples TRBV18 to TRBJ2-7; D possibly corresponds to TRBD2 (5 bases). With 0 bases removed from V and 6 bases from J, the gap between germline ends came to 12 bases. Germline V gene lookup returns CDR1 KGHSH and CDR2 LQKENI. This CDR3 is 14 amino acids long. DNA for the CDR3: TGTGCCAGCTCACCACCCGGGATCCTGGGCGAGCAGTACTTC. This translates into CASSPPGILGEQYF.

This clone was counted once. The chain joins TRBV9 to TRBJ1-1; D call uncertain. The germline CDR1 and CDR2 sequences are SGDLS and YYNGEE. The V gene lost 4 bases and the J gene lost 2 bases, with 12 bases spanning the gap. The CDR3 contains 14 residues. The CDR3 loop is CASSPPGANTEAFF. As DNA, the CDR3 is TGTGCCAGCAGCCCCCCAGGAGCAAACACTGAAGCTTTCTTT.

The chain recombines TRBV5-6 with TRBJ1-3; 9 positions match TRBD1. The germline gives CDR1 SGHDT, CDR2 YYEEEE. This CDR3 contains 13 residues. The V and J ends lost 2 bases and 8 bases, in that order; junction bases with no gene match: 2. DNA for the CDR3: TGTGCCAGCAGCTTACAGGGGGCGGACACCATATATTTT. It yields the protein CASSLQGADTIYF.

The table lists this clone with a few counts. The chain combines TRBV7-2 with TRBJ1-5; maybe TRBD1 (5 bases). In germline, CDR1 is SGHTA, CDR2 FQGNSA. The CDR3 extends over 12 amino acids. Trimming removed 7 bases at V and 7 bases at J, with 11 bases between. CDR3 sequence (DNA): TGTGCCAGCACCACATGGGGCCAGCCCCAGCATTTT. Translated, it gives CASTTWGQPQHF.

The chain joins TRBV18 to TRBJ2-2, with TRBD1 matching 8 bases. Germline CDR1 is KGHSH and CDR2 is LQKENI. The CDR3 loop spans 15 amino acids. The ends lost 3 bases at V and 4 bases at J; junction bases unmatched: 4. CDR3 DNA: TGTGCCAGCTCACCGCGGGACAGGTCCACCGGGGAGCTGTTTTTT. Amino acids: CASSPRDRSTGELFF.

The V and J genes are TRBV4-1 and TRBJ2-1; D gene uncertain. V shed 4 bases and J shed 5 bases, with 18 bases lying between them. CDR3 length: 16 residues. Germline values: CDR1 MGHRA, CDR2 YSYEKL. The CDR3 DNA is TGCGCCAGCAGCCCCGAAAACATTGACCCCGACAATGAGCAGTTCTTC. Protein: CASSPENIDPDNEQFF.

This clone has a single count. The CDR3 coding sequence is TGTGCCATCGGACAGGGCGAAAATCAGCCCCAGCATTTT. Protein: CAIGQGENQPQHF. V and J are TRBV10-3 and TRBJ1-5; 8 bases match TRBD1. V lost 8 bases to trimming and J lost 4 bases; unmatched junction nucleotides: 4. The CDR3 has 13 amino acids. Germline CDR1 and CDR2: ENHRY and SYGVKD.

The rearrangement links TRBV6-5 to TRBJ2-1, with TRBD2 matching over 13 bases. CDR1 is MNHEY and CDR2 is SVGAGI in the germline V gene. The CDR3 is 15 residues long. Losses at the gene ends were 6 bases for V and 9 bases for J; bases not matched to a gene: 8. CDR3 DNA sequence: TGTGCCAGCAGCAACGGACTAGCGGGGGTGAGTGAGCAGTTCTTC. It translates to CASSNGLAGVSEQFF.

The chain is built from TRBV30 and TRBJ1-6; a possible D gene is TRBD1 (6 bases). The CDR3 is made up of 16 amino acids. The ends were cut back, 0 bases at V and 3 bases at J, with 12 bases in the middle. Germline V gives CDR1 GTSNPN, CDR2 SVGIG (reference sequence). CDR3 region: CAWSVRGPDYNSPLHF. The CDR3 DNA reads as TGTGCCTGGAGTGTCAGGGGCCCCGACTATAATTCACCCCTCCACTTT.

The chain couples TRBV6-1 to TRBJ1-6, with unresolved D. With 3 bases removed from V and 7 bases from J, the gap between germline ends came to 10 bases. This CDR3 has 14 amino acids. Germline V gene lookup returns CDR1 MNHNS and CDR2 SASEGT. In nucleotides, the CDR3 is TGTGCCAGCAGTGATCCGGGCCCCAATTCACCCCTCCACTTT. Translating it yields CASSDPGPNSPLHF.